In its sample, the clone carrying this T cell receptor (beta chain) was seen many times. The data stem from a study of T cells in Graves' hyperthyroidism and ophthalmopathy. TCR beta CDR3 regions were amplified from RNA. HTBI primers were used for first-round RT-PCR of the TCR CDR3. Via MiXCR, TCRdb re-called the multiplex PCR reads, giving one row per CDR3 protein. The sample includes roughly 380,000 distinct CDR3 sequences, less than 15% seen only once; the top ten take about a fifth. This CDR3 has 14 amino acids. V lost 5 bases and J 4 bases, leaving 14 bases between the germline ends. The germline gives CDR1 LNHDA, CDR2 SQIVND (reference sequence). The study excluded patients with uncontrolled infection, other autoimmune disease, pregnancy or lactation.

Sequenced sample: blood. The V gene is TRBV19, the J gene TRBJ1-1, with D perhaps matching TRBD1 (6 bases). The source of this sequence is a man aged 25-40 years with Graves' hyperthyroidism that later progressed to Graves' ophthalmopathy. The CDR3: CASSARGVSTEAFF. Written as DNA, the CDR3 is TGTGCCAGTAGTGCCAGGGGAGTCAGCACTGAAGCTTTCTTT.